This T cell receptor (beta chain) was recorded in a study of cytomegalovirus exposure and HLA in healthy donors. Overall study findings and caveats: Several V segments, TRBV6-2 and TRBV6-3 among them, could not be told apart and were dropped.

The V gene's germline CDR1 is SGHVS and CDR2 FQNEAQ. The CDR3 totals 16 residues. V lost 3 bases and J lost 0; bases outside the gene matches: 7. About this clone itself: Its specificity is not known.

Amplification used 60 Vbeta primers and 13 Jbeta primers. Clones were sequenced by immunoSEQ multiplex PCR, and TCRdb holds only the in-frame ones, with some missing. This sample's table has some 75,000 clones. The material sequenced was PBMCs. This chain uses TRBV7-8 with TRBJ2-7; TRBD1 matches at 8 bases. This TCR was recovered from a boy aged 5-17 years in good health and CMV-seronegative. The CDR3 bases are TGTGCCAGCAGCTTCTCAGGGGGCGCTGCCTCCTACGAGCAGTACTTC. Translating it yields CASSFSGGAASYEQYF.